One and the same sample provided the 7 T cell receptor beta chains below, sequenced in a study of T cells in women clearing cervical HPV infection. The protocol was immunoSEQ multiplex PCR, while the TCRdb copy is restricted to in-frame clones and leaves out a portion. Its clone listing holds tens of thousands of clones. Sequencing was carried out using blood buffy coat. These receptors all come from a woman between 18 and 69 years old with a cervical HPV16 infection that either progressed to CIN3+ or cleared (not recorded which).

In the case of this clone: The read ends 3 residues early relative to the CDR3; the germline J gene fills the gap. The V gene is TRBV19, the J gene TRBJ2-5; 9 positions agree with TRBD1. The J segment lost 0 bases and the V segment lost 2 bases, leaving 7 bases of the junction unmatched. The CDR3 has 17 residues. From germline, CDR1 is LNHDA and CDR2 SQIVND (reference sequence). The sequenced part of the CDR3 DNA is TGTGCCAGTAGTATACCATTGACAGGGGGTTACCAAGAGACC. Its protein product is CASSIPLTGGYQET. The full CDR3 is CASSIPLTGGYQETQYF.

Comment on this clone: The CDR3 end lies 3 residues beyond the end of the read and is filled in from the germline J gene. The chain uses TRBV10-3 and TRBJ1-1; TRBD1 is a possible D gene (6 bases). V lost 4 bases and J 1 base, leaving 13 bases between the germline ends. Germline CDR1 and CDR2: ENHRY and SYGVKD. This CDR3 has 15 amino acids. The covered CDR3 bases are TGTGCCATCAGTGTCCAGGGGCAGCAGAACACTGAA. Protein product: CAISVQGQQNTE. In full, the CDR3 reads CAISVQGQQNTEAFF.

Concerning this clone: The DNA ends 3 residues before the CDR3 does, and the rest of the CDR3 is filled in from the germline J gene. V is TRBV7-6 and J is TRBJ2-3; TRBD2 is a possible D gene (5 bases). Trimming pared 9 bases from V and 6 bases from J, leaving 19 bases between. The CDR3 spans 14 residues. Germline CDR1 SGHVS, CDR2 FNYEAQ. The part of the CDR3 DNA that was read is TGTGCCAGTGGTATGACCCTGACGGGGGATACG. Translation: CASGMTLTGDT. The whole CDR3 protein reads CASGMTLTGDTQYF.

Concerning this clone: The read halts 3 residues ahead of the CDR3 end, with the missing end drawn from the germline J gene. The V gene is TRBV7-2, the J gene TRBJ1-2; D may be TRBD1 (5 bases). This CDR3 spans 12 amino acids. CDR1 is SGHTA and CDR2 is FQGNSA in the germline V gene. CDR3 DNA, as far as it was read: TGTGCCAGCAGCTTTATAGGACAAGGG. It codes for CASSFIGQG. In full, the CDR3 is CASSFIGQGYTF.

Notes on this clone: The CDR3 is cut off 3 residues early in the read; its end comes from the germline J gene. V is TRBV5-1 and J is TRBJ2-7; 8 nucleotides agree with TRBD1. The CDR3 contains 15 residues. J gave up 0 bases and V 4 bases, and 6 bases lay outside the gene matches. Per germline, CDR1 SGHRS and CDR2 YFSETQ. The CDR3 sequence is CASSLTGVDSYEQYF. The CDR3 bases that were read are TGCGCCAGCAGCCTGACAGGGGTGGACTCCTACGAG.

Regarding this clone: The read falls 3 residues short of the CDR3 end, and the missing part is taken from the germline J gene. The rearrangement joins TRBV11-2 to TRBJ2-7; TRBD1 aligns across 8 bases. The CDR3 runs 15 residues. The V and J ends lost 5 bases and 2 bases, in that order; junction bases with no gene match: 8. Germline V gene lookup returns CDR1 SGHAT and CDR2 FQNNGV. The CDR3 DNA, read in part, is TGTGCCAGCAGCCCCTCCAGGGGGCCCACCTACGAG. As protein: CASSPSRGPTYE. The CDR3 in its entirety is CASSPSRGPTYEQYF. Complete variable domain (other parts from reference TRBV11-2 and TRBJ2-7): EAGVAQSPRYKIIEKRQSVAFWCNPISGHATLYWYQQILGQGPKLLIQFQNNGVVDDSQLPKDRFSAERLKGVDSTLKIQPAKLEDSAVYLCASSPSRGPTYEQYFGPGTRLTVT.

On this clone itself: The read terminates 3 residues before the CDR3 end, so the remaining end is supplied by the germline J gene. This chain connects TRBV20-1 to TRBJ2-2; 8 nucleotides agree with TRBD1. Germline CDR1 reads DFQATT; CDR2 reads SNEGSKA (reference sequence). J was trimmed by 0 bases and V by 5 bases; bases with no gene match: 2. CDR3 length: 14 amino acids. Partial CDR3 DNA: TGCAGTGCTCGGACAGGGACGAACACCGGGGAG. It specifies CSARTGTNTGE. The whole CDR3 sequence is CSARTGTNTGELFF.